This T cell receptor beta chain is drawn from a study of cytomegalovirus exposure and HLA in healthy donors. Study-wide points: A classifier reportedly called cytomegalovirus status with high sensitivity and specificity.

For this clone: Its antigen is not identified.

The assay was immunoSEQ multiplex PCR, and TCRdb's table has in-frame clones only and misses some. The sample carries 180,000 or so clones, 70% to 85% recorded once. Germline CDR1 and CDR2: SGHRS and YFSETQ. This CDR3 has 15 residues. Unmatched junction bases numbered 12, after V lost 4 bases and J lost 5 bases. The clonotype comes from a woman in her twenties or thirties in good health and CMV-seropositive. The chain uses TRBV5-1 and TRBJ2-7; the match to TRBD2 covers 7 bases. Sequencing was performed on PBMCs. The CDR3 loop is CASSRGSGQGDEQYF. In DNA, the CDR3 is TGCGCCAGCAGCCGAGGTAGCGGGCAAGGGGACGAGCAGTACTTC.